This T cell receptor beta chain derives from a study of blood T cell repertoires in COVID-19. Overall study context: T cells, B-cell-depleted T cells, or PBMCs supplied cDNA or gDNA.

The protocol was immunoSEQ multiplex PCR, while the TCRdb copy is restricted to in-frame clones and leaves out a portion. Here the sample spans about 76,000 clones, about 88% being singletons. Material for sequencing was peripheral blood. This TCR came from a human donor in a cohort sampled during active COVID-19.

The CDR3 sequence: CASSSGQLAKNIQYF. In DNA, the CDR3 is TGTGCCAGCAGCTCAGGACAGTTAGCCAAAAACATTCAGTACTTC. The chain has TRBV28 and TRBJ2-4, with a weak D call TRBD1 (6 bases). Trimming removed 6 bases from V and 0 bases from J, with 12 bases in between. Germline-derived CDR1 and CDR2 are MDHEN and SYDVKM. The CDR3 has 15 amino acids.